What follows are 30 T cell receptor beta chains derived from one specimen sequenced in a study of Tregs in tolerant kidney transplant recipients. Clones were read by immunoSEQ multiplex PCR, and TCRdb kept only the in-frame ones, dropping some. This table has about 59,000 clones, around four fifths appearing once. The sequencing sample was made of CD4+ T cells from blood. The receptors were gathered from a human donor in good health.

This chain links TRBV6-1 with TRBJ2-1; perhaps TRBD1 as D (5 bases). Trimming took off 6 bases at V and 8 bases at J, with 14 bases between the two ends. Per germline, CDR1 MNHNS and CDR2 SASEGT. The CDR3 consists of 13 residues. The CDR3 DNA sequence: TGTGCCAGCAGCCTACAAAAGGGGTATGAGCAGTTCTTC. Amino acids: CASSLQKGYEQFF.

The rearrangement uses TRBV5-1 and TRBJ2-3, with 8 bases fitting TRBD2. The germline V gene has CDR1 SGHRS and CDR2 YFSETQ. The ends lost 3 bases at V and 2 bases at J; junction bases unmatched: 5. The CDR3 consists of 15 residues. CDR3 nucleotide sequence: TGCGCCAGCAGCTCTTCGGGACTAGACACAGATACGCAGTATTTT. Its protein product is CASSSSGLDTDTQYF.

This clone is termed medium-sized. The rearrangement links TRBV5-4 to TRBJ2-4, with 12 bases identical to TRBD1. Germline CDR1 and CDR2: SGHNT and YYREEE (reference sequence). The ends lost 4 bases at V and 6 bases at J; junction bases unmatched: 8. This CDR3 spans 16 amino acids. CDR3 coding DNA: TGTGCCAGCAGCCCACCGGGACAGGGGGCAGGAAACATTCAGTACTTC. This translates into CASSPPGQGAGNIQYF.

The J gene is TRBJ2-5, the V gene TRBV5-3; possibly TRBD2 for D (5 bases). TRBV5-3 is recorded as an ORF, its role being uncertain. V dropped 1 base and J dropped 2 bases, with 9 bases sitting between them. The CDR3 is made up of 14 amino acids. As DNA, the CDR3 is TGTGCCAGAAGCTTGCCCTCGGGGCAAGAGACCCAGTACTTC. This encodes CARSLPSGQETQYF.

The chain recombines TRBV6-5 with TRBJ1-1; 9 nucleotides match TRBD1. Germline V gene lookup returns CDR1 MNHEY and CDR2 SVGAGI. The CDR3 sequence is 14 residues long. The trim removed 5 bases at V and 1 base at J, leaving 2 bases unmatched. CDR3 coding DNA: TGTGCCAGCAGTCGGGACAGGGAGAACACTGAAGCTTTCTTT. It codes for CASSRDRENTEAFF.

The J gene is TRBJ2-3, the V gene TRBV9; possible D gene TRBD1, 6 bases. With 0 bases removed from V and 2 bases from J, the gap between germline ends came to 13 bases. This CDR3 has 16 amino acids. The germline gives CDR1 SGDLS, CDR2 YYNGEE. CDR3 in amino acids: CASSVGDIAFTDTQYF. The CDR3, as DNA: TGTGCCAGCAGCGTAGGGGACATCGCGTTCACAGATACGCAGTATTTT.

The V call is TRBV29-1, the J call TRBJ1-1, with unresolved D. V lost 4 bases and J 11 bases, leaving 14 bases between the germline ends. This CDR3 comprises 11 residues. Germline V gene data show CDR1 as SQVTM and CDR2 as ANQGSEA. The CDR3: CSVVGSSGAFF. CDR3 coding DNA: TGCAGCGTTGTGGGATCTAGTGGGGCTTTCTTT.

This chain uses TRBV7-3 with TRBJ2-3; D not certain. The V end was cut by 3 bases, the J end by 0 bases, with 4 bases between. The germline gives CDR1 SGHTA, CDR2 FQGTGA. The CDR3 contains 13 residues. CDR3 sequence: CASSFWSTDTQYF. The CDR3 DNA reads TGTGCCAGCAGCTTTTGGAGCACAGATACGCAGTATTTT.

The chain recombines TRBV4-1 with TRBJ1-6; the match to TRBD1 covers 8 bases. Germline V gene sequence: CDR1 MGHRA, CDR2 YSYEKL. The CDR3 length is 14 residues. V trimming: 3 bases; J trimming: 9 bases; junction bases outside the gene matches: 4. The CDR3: CASSHRGLGSPLHF. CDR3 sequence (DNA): TGCGCCAGCAGCCACAGGGGGCTCGGTTCACCCCTCCACTTT.

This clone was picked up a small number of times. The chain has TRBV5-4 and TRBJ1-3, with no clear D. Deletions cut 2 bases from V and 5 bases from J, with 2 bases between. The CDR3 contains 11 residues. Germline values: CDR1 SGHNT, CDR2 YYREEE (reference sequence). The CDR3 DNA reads TGTGCCAGCAGCTTTAGAAACACCATATATTTT. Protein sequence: CASSFRNTIYF.

The CDR3 protein is CASTLGQGWTEAFF. CDR3 DNA: TGTGCCAGTACCCTGGGACAGGGTTGGACTGAAGCTTTCTTT. The rearrangement links TRBV19 to TRBJ1-1, with 9 bases aligning to TRBD1. Germline V gene sequence: CDR1 LNHDA, CDR2 SQIVND (reference sequence). The CDR3 runs to 14 residues. V shed 7 bases and J 5 bases; nucleotides not matched to a gene: 8. Full variable domain (outside the CDR3, taken from reference TRBV19 and TRBJ1-1): DGGITQSPKYLFRKEGQNVTLSCEQNLNHDAMYWYRQDPGQGLRLIYYSQIVNDFQKGDIAEGYSVSREKKESFPLTVTSAQKNPTAFYLCASTLGQGWTEAFFGQGTRLTVV.

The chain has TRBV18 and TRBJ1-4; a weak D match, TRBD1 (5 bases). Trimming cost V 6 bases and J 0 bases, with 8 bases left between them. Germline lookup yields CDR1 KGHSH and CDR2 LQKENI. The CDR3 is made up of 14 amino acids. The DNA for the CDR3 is TGTGCCAGCTCGCCGACAGCAACTAATGAAAAACTGTTTTTT. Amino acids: CASSPTATNEKLFF.

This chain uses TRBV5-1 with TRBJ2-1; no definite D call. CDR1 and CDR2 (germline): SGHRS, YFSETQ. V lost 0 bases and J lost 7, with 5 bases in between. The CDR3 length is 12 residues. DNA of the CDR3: TGCGCCAGCAGCTTGGGGGGTAATGAGCAGTTCTTC. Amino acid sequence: CASSLGGNEQFF.

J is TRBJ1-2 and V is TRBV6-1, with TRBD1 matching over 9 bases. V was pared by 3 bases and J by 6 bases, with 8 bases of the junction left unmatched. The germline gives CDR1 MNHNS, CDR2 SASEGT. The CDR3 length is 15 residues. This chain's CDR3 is CASSDGGTGMDGYTF. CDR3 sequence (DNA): TGTGCCAGCAGTGACGGAGGGACAGGGATGGATGGCTACACCTTC.

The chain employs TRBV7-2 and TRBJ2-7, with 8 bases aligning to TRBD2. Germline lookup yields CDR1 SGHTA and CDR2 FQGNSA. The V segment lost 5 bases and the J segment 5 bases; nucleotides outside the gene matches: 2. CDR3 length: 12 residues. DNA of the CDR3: TGTGCCAGCAGCCCGGGACTAGACGAGCAGTACTTC. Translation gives CASSPGLDEQYF. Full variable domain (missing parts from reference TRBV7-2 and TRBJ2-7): GAGVSQSPSNKVTEKGKDVELRCDPISGHTALYWYRQSLGQGLEFLIYFQGNSAPDKSGLPSDRFSAERTGGSVSTLTIQRTQQEDSAVYLCASSPGLDEQYFGPGTRLTVT.

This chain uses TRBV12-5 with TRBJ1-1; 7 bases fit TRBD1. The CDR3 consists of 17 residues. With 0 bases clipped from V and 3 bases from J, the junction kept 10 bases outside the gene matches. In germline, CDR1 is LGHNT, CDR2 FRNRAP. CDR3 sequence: CASGLVRKVTGYTEAFF. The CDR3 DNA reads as TGTGCTAGTGGTTTGGTACGTAAGGTGACAGGGTACACTGAAGCTTTCTTT.

CDR3 in amino acids: CASSIGQGGYEQYF. The CDR3 DNA sequence: TGTGCCAGTAGTATTGGACAGGGTGGCTACGAGCAGTACTTC. The chain is built from TRBV19 and TRBJ2-7, with 8 bases aligning to TRBD1. There are 14 residues in the CDR3. The germline gives CDR1 LNHDA, CDR2 SQIVND (reference sequence). Losses at the gene ends were 3 bases for V and 3 bases for J; bases not matched to a gene: 4. The variable domain in full, with the rest retrieved from reference TRBV19 and TRBJ2-7, is DGGITQSPKYLFRKEGQNVTLSCEQNLNHDAMYWYRQDPGQGLRLIYYSQIVNDFQKGDIAEGYSVSREKKESFPLTVTSAQKNPTAFYLCASSIGQGGYEQYFGPGTRLTVT.

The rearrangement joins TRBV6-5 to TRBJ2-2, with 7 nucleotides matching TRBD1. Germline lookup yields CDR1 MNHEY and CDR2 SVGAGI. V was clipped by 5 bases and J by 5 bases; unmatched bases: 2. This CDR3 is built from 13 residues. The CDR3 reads CASSVQGTGELFF. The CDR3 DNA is TGTGCCAGCAGTGTACAGGGGACCGGGGAGCTGTTTTTT.

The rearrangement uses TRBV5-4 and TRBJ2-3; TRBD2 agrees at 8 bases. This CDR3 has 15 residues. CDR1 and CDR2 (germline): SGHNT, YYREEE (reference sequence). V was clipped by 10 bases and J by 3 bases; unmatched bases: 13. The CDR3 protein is CASSGGTLQTDTQYF. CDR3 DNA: TGTGCCTCGAGCGGGGGTACCCTTCAGACAGATACGCAGTATTTT. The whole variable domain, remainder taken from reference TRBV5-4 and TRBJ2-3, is ETGVTQSPTHLIKTRGQQVTLRCSSQSGHNTVSWYQQALGQGPQFIFQYYREEENGRGNFPPRFSGLQFPNYSSELNVNALELDDSALYLCASSGGTLQTDTQYFGPGTRLTVL.

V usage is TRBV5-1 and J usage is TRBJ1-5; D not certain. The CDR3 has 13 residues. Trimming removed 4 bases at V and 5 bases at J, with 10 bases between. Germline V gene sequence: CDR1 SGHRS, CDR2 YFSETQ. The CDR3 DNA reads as TGCGCCAGCAGCCCCGGGCCGGATCAGCCCCAGCATTTT. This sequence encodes CASSPGPDQPQHF.

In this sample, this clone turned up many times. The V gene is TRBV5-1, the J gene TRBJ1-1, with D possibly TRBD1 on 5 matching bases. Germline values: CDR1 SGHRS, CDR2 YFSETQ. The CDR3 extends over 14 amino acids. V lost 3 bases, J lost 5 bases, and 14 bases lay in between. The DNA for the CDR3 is TGCGCCAGCAGCTCGGGGCAGGGTCAAACTGAAGCTTTCTTT. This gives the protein CASSSGQGQTEAFF.

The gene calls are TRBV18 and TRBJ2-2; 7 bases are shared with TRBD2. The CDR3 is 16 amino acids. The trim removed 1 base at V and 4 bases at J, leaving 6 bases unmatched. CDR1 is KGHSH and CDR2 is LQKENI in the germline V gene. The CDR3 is CASSPLAGDITGELFF. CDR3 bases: TGTGCCAGCTCACCACTGGCGGGAGATATCACCGGGGAGCTGTTTTTT.

As DNA, the CDR3 is TGTGCCAGCAGGGCAAGACAGGGATCTGGGGCCAACGTCCTGACTTTC. This translates into CASRARQGSGANVLTF. V and J are TRBV25-1 and TRBJ2-6; TRBD1 agrees at 7 bases. The CDR3 is 16 amino acids. V was clipped by 6 bases and J by 1 base; unmatched bases: 6. Germline-derived CDR1 and CDR2 are MGHDK and SYGVNS. Full variable domain (rest looked up from reference TRBV25-1 and TRBJ2-6): EADIYQTPRYLVIGTGKKITLECSQTMGHDKMYWYQQDPGMELHLIHYSYGVNSTEKGDLSSESTVSRIRTEHFPLTLESARPSHTSQYLCASRARQGSGANVLTFGAGSRLTVL.

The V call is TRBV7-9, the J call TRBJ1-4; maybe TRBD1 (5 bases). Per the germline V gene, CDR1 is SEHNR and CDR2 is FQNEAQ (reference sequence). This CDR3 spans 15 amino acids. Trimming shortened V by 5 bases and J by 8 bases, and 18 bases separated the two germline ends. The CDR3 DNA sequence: TGTGCCAGCAGCCACCGAGACAGCAGTGGCGAAAAACTGTTTTTT. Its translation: CASSHRDSSGEKLFF.

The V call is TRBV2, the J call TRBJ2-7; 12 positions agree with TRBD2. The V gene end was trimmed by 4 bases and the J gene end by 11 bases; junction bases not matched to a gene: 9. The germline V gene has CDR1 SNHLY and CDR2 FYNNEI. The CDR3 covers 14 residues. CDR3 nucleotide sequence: TGTGCCAGCAGTGCCGGGACTAGCGGGCCCGGGGAGTACTTC. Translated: CASSAGTSGPGEYF. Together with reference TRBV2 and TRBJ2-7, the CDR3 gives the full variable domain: EPEVTQTPSHQVTQMGQEVILRCVPISNHLYFYWYRQILGQKVEFLVSFYNNEISEKSEIFDDQFSVERPDGSNFTLKIRSTKLEDSAMYFCASSAGTSGPGEYFGPGTRLTVT.

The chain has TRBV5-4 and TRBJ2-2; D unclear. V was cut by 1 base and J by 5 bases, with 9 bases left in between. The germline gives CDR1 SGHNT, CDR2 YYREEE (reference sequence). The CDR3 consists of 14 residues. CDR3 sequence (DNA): TGTGCCAGCAGCTTGAGTCAAAATACCGGGGAGCTGTTTTTT. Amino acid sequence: CASSLSQNTGELFF.

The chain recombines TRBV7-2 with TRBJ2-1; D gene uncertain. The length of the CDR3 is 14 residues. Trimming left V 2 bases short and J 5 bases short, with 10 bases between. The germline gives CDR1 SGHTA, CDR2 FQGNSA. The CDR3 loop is CASSLSSLDNEQFF. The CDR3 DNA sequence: TGTGCCAGCAGCTTATCTTCCCTGGACAATGAGCAGTTCTTC.

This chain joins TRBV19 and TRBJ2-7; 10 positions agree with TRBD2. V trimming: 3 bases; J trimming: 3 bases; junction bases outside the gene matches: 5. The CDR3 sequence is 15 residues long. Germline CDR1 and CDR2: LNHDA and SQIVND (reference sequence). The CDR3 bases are TGTGCCAGTAGTATGGGACTAGCGCAATACTACGAGCAGTACTTC. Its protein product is CASSMGLAQYYEQYF.

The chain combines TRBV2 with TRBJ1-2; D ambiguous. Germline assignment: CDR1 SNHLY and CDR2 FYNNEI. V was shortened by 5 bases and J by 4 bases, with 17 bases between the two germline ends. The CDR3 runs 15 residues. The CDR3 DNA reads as TGTGCCAGCAGTCAGGATAGATCCGGACCCTATGGCTACACCTTC. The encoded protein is CASSQDRSGPYGYTF. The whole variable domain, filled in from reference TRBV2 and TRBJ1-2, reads EPEVTQTPSHQVTQMGQEVILRCVPISNHLYFYWYRQILGQKVEFLVSFYNNEISEKSEIFDDQFSVERPDGSNFTLKIRSTKLEDSAMYFCASSQDRSGPYGYTFGSGTRLTVV.

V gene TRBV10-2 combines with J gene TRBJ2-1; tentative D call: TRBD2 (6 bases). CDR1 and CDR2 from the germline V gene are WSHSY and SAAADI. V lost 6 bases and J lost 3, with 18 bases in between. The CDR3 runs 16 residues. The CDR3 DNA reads TGCGCCAGCAGGACAAGTGAGGGACTGGACTACAATGAGCAGTTCTTC. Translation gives CASRTSEGLDYNEQFF.